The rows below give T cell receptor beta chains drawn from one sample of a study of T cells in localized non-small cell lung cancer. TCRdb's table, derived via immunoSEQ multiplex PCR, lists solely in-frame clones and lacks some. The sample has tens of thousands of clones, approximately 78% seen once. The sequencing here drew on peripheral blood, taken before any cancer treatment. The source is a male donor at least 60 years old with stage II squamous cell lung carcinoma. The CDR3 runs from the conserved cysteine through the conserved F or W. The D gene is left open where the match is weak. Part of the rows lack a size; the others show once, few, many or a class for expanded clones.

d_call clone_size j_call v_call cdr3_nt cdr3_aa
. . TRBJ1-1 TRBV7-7 TGTGCCCCCCTCAGGGCTATGAACACTGAAGCTTTCTTT CAPLRAMNTEAFF
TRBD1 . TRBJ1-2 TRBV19 TGTGCCAGTACCAATACAGGGGCGGGTTATGGCTACACCTTC CASTNTGAGYGYTF
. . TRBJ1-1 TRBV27 TGTGCCACCTCGGACGGGATCGGCACTGAAGCTTTCTTT CATSDGIGTEAFF
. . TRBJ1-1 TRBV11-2 TGTGCCAGCAGCTTGGGGGGCGCGAGCACTGAAGCTTTCTTT CASSLGGASTEAFF
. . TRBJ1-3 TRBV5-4 TGTGCCAGCAGCGCCGGCCCGGGACTCTCTGGAAACACCATATATTTT CASSAGPGLSGNTIYF
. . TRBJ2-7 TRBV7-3 TGTGCCAGCAGCCGTACAGGGTCCACCTACGAGCAGTACTTC CASSRTGSTYEQYF
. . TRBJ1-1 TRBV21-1 TGTGCCAGCAGCCCCCAAGGGGTGACATCCGATAAAGCTTTCTTT CASSPQGVTSDKAFF
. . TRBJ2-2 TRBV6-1 TGTGCCAGCAGTTCCCGTGAGGCGCACACCGGGGAGCTGTTTTTT CASSSREAHTGELFF
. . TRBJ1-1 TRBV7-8 TGTGCCAGCAGCTTAGGCCGACTAAACACTGAAGCTTTCTTT CASSLGRLNTEAFF
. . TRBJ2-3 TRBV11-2 TGTGCCAGCAGCTTCGCAGATACGCAGTATTTT CASSFADTQYF
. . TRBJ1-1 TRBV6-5 TGTGCCAGCAGCTACGTTTTAGGGGCGGGTTCAGCTTTCTTT CASSYVLGAGSAFF
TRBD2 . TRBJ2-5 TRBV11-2 TGTGCCAGCAGCCCAGGGACTAGCGGCCAAGAGACCCAGTACTTC CASSPGTSGQETQYF
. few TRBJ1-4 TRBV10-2 TGCGCCAGCAGTCCACAGGGCAATACTCATGAAAAACTGTTTTTT CASSPQGNTHEKLFF
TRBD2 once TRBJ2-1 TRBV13 TGTGCCAGCAGCTTAGGAGGGCTAGCGGGGGTCAACAATGAGCAGTTCTTC CASSLGGLAGVNNEQFF
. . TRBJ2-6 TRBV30 TGTGCCTGGAGGGAGGGTTCTGGGGCCAACGTCCTGACTTTC CAWREGSGANVLTF
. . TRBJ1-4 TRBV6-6 TGTGCCACCGGGAGGCGGGATGAAAAACTGTTTTTT CATGRRDEKLFF
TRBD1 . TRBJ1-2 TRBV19 TGTGCCAGTAGGATAAACAGGGGAGGAGACTATGGCTACACCTTC CASRINRGGDYGYTF
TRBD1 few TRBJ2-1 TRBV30 TGTGCCTGGAGGGCTACAGGGGCCGAGCAGTTCTTC CAWRATGAEQFF
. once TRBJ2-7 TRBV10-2 TGCGCCAGCAGTGACGCGGCCCGTAAGGTCTTTGGCGTCGAGCAGTACTTC CASSDAARKVFGVEQYF
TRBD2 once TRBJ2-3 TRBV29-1 TGCAGCGTTGAAGTTCGACGGGTAGCGGGAGCCGGAAGCTCAGATACGCAGTATTTT CSVEVRRVAGAGSSDTQYF
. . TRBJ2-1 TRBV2 TGTGCCAGCCGGTGGGGGTCCGGATCCAATGAGCAGTTCTTC CASRWGSGSNEQFF
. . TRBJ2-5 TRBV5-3 TGTGCCAGAAGCCACGAGACCCAGTACTTC CARSHETQYF
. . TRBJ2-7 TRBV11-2 TGTGCCAGCAGCTTAGTGGACAGCACTTACGAGCAGTACTTC CASSLVDSTYEQYF
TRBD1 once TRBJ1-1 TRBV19 TGTGCCAGTAGCCCCACCCCCTCCTGGACAGGGGAGAACACTGAAGCTTTCTTT CASSPTPSWTGENTEAFF
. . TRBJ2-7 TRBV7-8 TGTGCCAGCAGCTTAGCGGCCTACGAGCAGTACTTC CASSLAAYEQYF
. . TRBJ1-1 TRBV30 TGTGCCTGGAGCCGAGGCCGGAACACTGAAGCTTTCTTT CAWSRGRNTEAFF
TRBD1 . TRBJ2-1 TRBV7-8 TGTGCCAGCAGCCCGGGACAGGGGACGTACAATGAGCAGTTCTTC CASSPGQGTYNEQFF
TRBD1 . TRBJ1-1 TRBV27 TGTGCCAGCAGTTTTCAGGGGGATCACACTGAAGCTTTCTTT CASSFQGDHTEAFF
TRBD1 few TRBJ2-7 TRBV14 TGTGCCAGCAGTCGGGACAGCGTCTACGAGCAGTACTTC CASSRDSVYEQYF
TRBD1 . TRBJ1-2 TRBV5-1 TGCGCCAGCAGCCTCGGGACAGGGGGCGAGGGCTACACCTTC CASSLGTGGEGYTF
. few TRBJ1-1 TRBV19 TGTGCCAGTAGTATGATGGACAGTAACACTGAAGCTTTCTTT CASSMMDSNTEAFF
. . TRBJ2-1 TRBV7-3 TGTGCCAGCAGCTTAGGGTACAATGAGCAGTTCTTC CASSLGYNEQFF
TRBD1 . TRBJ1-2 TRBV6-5 TGTGCCAGCAGTTACTCACAGGGGACGCTCCGGGGCTACACCTTC CASSYSQGTLRGYTF
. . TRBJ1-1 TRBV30 TGTGCCTGGAGTGTCCGACAGGTCACCACTTTGAACACTGAAGCTTTCTTT CAWSVRQVTTLNTEAFF
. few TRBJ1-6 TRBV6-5 TGTGCCAGCAGTTACTCTTCAGGTTATAATTCACCCCTCCACTTT CASSYSSGYNSPLHF
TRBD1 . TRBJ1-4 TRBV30 TGTGCCTGGACCCTAGGGGGGACAGCTAGTGAAAAACTGTTTTTT CAWTLGGTASEKLFF
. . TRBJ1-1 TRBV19 TGTGCCAGTAGCCCGGGACGCTTTGAAGCTTTCTTT CASSPGRFEAFF
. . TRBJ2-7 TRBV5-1 TGCGCCAGCAGCCCGAAATCCCCATACGAGCAGTACTTC CASSPKSPYEQYF
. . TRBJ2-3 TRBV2 TGTGCCAGCAGCTCCGAACGCACGCAGTATTTT CASSSERTQYF
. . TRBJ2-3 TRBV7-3 TGTGCCAGCAGCCCAGGGACCCAAACAGATACGCAGTATTTT CASSPGTQTDTQYF
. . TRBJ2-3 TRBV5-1 TGCGCTTCCGCAAGGGAAACGAGCACAGATACGCAGTATTTT CASARETSTDTQYF
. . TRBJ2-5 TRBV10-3 TGTGCCATCAGTGAAGTTATAACGGGGACCCAGTACTTC CAISEVITGTQYF
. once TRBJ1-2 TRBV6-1 TGTGCCAGCAGTGAAGCGAGTAGATTCAACTATGGCTACACCTTC CASSEASRFNYGYTF
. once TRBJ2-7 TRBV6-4 TGTGCCAGCAACTCCAGGGGAGGCTTCTCCTACGAGCAGTACTTC CASNSRGGFSYEQYF
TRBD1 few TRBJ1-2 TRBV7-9 TGTGCCAGCAGCGACGACAGGGCCCGACCCTATGGCTACACCTTC CASSDDRARPYGYTF
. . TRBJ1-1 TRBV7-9 TGTGCCAGCAGCCGTACGGCAAACACTGAAGCTTTCTTT CASSRTANTEAFF